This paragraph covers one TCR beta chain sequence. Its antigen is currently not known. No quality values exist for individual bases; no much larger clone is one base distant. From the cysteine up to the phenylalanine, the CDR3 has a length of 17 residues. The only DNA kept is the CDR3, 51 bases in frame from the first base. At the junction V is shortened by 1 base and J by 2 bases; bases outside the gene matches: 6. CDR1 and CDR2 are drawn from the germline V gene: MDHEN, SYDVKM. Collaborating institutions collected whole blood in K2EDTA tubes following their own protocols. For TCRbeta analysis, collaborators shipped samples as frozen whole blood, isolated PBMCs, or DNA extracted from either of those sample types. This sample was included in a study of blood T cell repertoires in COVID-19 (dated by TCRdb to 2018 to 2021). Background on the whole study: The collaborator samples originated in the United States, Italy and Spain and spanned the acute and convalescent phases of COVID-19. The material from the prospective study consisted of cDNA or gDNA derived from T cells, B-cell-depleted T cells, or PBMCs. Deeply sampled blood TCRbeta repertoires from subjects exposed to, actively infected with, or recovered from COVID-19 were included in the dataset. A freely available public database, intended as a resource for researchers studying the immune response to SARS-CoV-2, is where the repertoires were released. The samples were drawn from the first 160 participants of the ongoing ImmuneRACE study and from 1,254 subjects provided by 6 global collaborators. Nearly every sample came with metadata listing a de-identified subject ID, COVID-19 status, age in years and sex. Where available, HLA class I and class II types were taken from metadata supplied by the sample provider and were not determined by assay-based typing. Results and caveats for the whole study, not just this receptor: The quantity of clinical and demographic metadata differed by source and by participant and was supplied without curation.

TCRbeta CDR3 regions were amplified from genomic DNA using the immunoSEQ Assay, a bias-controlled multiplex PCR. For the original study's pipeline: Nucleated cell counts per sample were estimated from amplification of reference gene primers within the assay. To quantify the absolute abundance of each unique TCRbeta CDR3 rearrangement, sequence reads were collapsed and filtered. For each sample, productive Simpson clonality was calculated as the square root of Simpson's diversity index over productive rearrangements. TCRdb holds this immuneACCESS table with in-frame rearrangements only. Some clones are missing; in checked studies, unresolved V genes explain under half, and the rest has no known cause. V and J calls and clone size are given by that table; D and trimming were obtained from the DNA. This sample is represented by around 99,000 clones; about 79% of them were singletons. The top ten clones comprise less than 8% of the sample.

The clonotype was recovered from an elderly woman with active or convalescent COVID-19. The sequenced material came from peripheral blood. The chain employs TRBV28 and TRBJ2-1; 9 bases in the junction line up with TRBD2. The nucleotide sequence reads TGTGCCAGCAGTTTATATATTAGCGGGAGAGCCTACAATGAGCAGTTCTTC. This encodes CASSLYISGRAYNEQFF.